The 31 T cell receptor beta chains below were found in one sample sequenced in a study of blood T cell repertoires in COVID-19. Some clones are missing from TCRdb's copy, which holds only in-frame ones; the method was immunoSEQ multiplex PCR. Among about 110,000 clones listed, 69% were seen once. The sequenced sample was peripheral blood. All receptors derive from a man older than 75 with acute or convalescent COVID-19.

This chain links TRBV9 with TRBJ2-7; D is possibly TRBD2 (6 bases). Trimming pared 7 bases from V and 5 bases from J, leaving 25 bases between. The CDR3 length is 16 residues. Looked up from germline, CDR1 is SGDLS and CDR2 is YYNGEE. The CDR3 bases are TGTGCCAGCGGCTCCCCTGCTGGGACTGGATCTCACGAGCAGTACTTC. Protein: CASGSPAGTGSHEQYF.

The genes are TRBV6-2 or TRBV6-3 and TRBJ1-5; no firm D call. V lost 2 bases and J 4 bases, leaving 9 bases between the germline ends. CDR3 length: 14 amino acids. Germline V gene data show CDR1 as MNHEY and CDR2 as SVGEGT. In nucleotides, the CDR3 is TGTGCCAGCAGTTACCTCAGGATTAATCAGCCCCAGCATTTT. This sequence encodes CASSYLRINQPQHF.

The chain joins TRBV2 to TRBJ2-1; D might be TRBD1 (6 bases). From germline, CDR1 is SNHLY and CDR2 FYNNEI. This CDR3 comprises 11 residues. V was shortened by 10 bases and J by 4 bases, with 8 bases between the two germline ends. The CDR3 reads CATGAYNEQFF. The DNA of the CDR3 is TGTGCCACAGGGGCGTACAATGAGCAGTTCTTC. The variable domain in full, completed from reference TRBV2 and TRBJ2-1, reads EPEVTQTPSHQVTQMGQEVILRCVPISNHLYFYWYRQILGQKVEFLVSFYNNEISEKSEIFDDQFSVERPDGSNFTLKIRSTKLEDSAMYFCATGAYNEQFFGPGTRLTVL.

This chain joins TRBV2 and TRBJ2-4, with a possible D match to TRBD2 (6 bases). The V end lost 10 bases, the J end lost 1 base, and 11 bases lay between the germline ends. The CDR3 totals 13 residues. CDR1 and CDR2 (germline): SNHLY, FYNNEI. This chain's CDR3 is CATGRDAKNIQYF. The CDR3 region has the DNA TGTGCCACCGGGCGGGACGCCAAAAACATTCAGTACTTC.

This clone occurred a few times. The chain combines TRBV7-8 with TRBJ2-1, with 11 bases lining up with TRBD2. V dropped 2 bases and J dropped 4; count of bases not matched to a gene: 7. Germline loops: CDR1 SGHVS, CDR2 FQNEAQ. The CDR3 extends over 17 amino acids. The chain's CDR3 is CASSLRALAGGYNEQFF. The DNA of the CDR3 is TGTGCCAGCAGCTTAAGGGCCCTAGCGGGAGGTTACAATGAGCAGTTCTTC.

V and J are TRBV6-1 and TRBJ2-2, with 12 positions matching TRBD2. This CDR3 spans 18 amino acids. The V segment lost 4 bases and the J segment 3 bases; nucleotides outside the gene matches: 9. Germline lookup yields CDR1 MNHNS and CDR2 SASEGT. The CDR3: CASSARLAGVLDTGELFF. The CDR3 region has the DNA TGTGCCAGCAGTGCCCGACTAGCGGGAGTTCTGGACACCGGGGAGCTGTTTTTT.

The chain recombines TRBV24-1 with TRBJ1-5; 7 nucleotides match TRBD1. With V trimmed by 1 base and J by 2 bases, 10 bases remained unmatched. CDR1 KGHDR and CDR2 SFDVKD come from the germline V gene. The CDR3 is 18 amino acids. CDR3 bases: TGTGCCACCAGTGATTTTGACCAGGGGGTAGTTTGCAATCAGCCCCAGCATTTT. Protein product: CATSDFDQGVVCNQPQHF.

This clone turned up a few times. The CDR3 sequence: CASSDSGPTSVYRDTQYF. The CDR3 bases are TGTGCCAGCAGTGATTCAGGCCCGACTAGCGTTTACAGAGATACGCAGTATTTT. The chain employs TRBV25-1 and TRBJ2-3; 8 positions match TRBD2. Per germline, CDR1 MGHDK and CDR2 SYGVNS. The CDR3 contains 18 residues. V lost 3 bases, J lost 5 bases, and 16 bases stayed unmatched.

The genes are TRBV20-1 and TRBJ2-1, with TRBD2 matching over 8 bases. Germline lookup yields CDR1 DFQATT and CDR2 SNEGSKA (reference sequence). The J segment lost 0 bases and the V segment lost 3 bases, leaving 7 bases of the junction unmatched. CDR3 length: 16 residues. The CDR3 protein is CSASGLAGGSYNEQFF. CDR3 nucleotides: TGCAGTGCTAGTGGCCTAGCGGGTGGCTCCTACAATGAGCAGTTCTTC.

The V gene is TRBV29-1, the J gene TRBJ2-7, with 7 bases fitting TRBD1. CDR3 size: 12 residues. Germline CDR1 SQVTM, CDR2 ANQGSEA. Unmatched junction bases numbered 5, after V lost 4 bases and J lost 5 bases. The CDR3 region is CSVGQGSHEQYF. DNA of the CDR3: TGCAGCGTTGGACAGGGAAGCCACGAGCAGTACTTC.

This clone was observed at least ten times. The genes are TRBV19 and TRBJ2-1; 8 nucleotides agree with TRBD2. Germline CDR1 is LNHDA and CDR2 is SQIVND (reference sequence). This CDR3 has 15 residues. The V segment lost 5 bases and the J segment 6 bases; nucleotides outside the gene matches: 9. CDR3 sequence: CASSGIAGTGNEQFF. The CDR3 DNA reads as TGTGCCAGTAGTGGTATAGCGGGAACCGGCAATGAGCAGTTCTTC.

Comment on this clone: A junction end diverges from the germline sequence, so it may reflect a read error. CDR3 in DNA: TGCCCATTTCCTAAGTTCTCCTACAATGAGCAGTTCTTC. Protein product: CPFPKFSYNEQFF. The chain links TRBV27 to TRBJ2-1, with D unclear. Germline-derived CDR1 and CDR2 are MNHEY and SMNVEV (reference sequence). The CDR3 totals 13 residues.

The chain has TRBV6-2 or TRBV6-3 and TRBJ2-5, with TRBD2 identical over 9 bases. Looked up from germline, CDR1 is MNHEY and CDR2 is SVGEGT. V was pared by 6 bases and J by 4 bases, with 15 bases of the junction left unmatched. The CDR3 extends over 17 amino acids. The CDR3 region is CASSYNAAGGGRETQYF. DNA of the CDR3: TGTGCCAGCAGCTATAATGCTGCGGGAGGGGGACGAGAGACCCAGTACTTC.

The chain couples TRBV7-9 to TRBJ2-7; the D is unclear. V was cut by 5 bases and J by 0 bases, with 11 bases left in between. The CDR3 extends over 14 amino acids. CDR1 and CDR2 (germline): SEHNR, FQNEAQ (reference sequence). The CDR3 nucleotides are TGTGCCAGCAGCCATCCCCCGGGCTCCTACGAGCAGTACTTC. This sequence encodes CASSHPPGSYEQYF. Looking up the rest from reference TRBV7-9 and TRBJ2-7 gives the full variable domain: DTGVSQNPRHKITKRGQNVTFRCDPISEHNRLYWYRQTLGQGPEFLTYFQNEAQLEKSRLLSDRFSAERPKGSFSTLEIQRTEQGDSAMYLCASSHPPGSYEQYFGPGTRLTVT.

This rearrangement joins TRBV2 to TRBJ2-3; D perhaps matches TRBD2 (6 bases). CDR1 is SNHLY, CDR2 FYNNEI, per germline. V lost 8 bases and J lost 0, with 12 bases in between. The CDR3 runs 14 residues. This chain's CDR3 is CASAGLSSTDTQYF. The CDR3 DNA is TGTGCCAGCGCGGGGCTTAGCAGCACAGATACGCAGTATTTT.

This clone turned up a few times. This chain's CDR3 is CASSESQFGEQYF. For the CDR3, the DNA is TGTGCCAGCAGTGAATCCCAGTTTGGCGAGCAGTACTTC. The V gene is TRBV6-1, the J gene TRBJ2-7; D is uncertain. V lost 2 bases and J 6 bases, leaving 11 bases between the germline ends. From germline, CDR1 is MNHNS and CDR2 SASEGT. CDR3 size: 13 residues.

This clone turned up a few times. One end of the junction does not line up with germline, which may come from a read error. The chain combines TRBV7-7 with TRBJ2-5, with 10 nucleotides matching TRBD1. CDR3 size: 16 residues. Germline V gene lookup returns CDR1 SSHAT and CDR2 FNYEAQ (reference sequence). CDR3 residues: CASSQTGTGVVGTQYF. CDR3 nucleotides: TGTGCTAGCAGCCAAACCGGGACAGGGGTTGTCGGGACCCAGTACTTC.

The V call is TRBV11-2, the J call TRBJ2-5; TRBD2 agrees at 7 bases. The J segment lost 2 bases and the V segment lost 4 bases, leaving 1 base of the junction unmatched. The germline V gene encodes CDR1 SGHAT and CDR2 FQNNGV. CDR3 length: 13 amino acids. The CDR3 DNA follows: TGTGCCAGCAGCTGGGGGGGGCAAGAGACCCAGTACTTC. Translated, it gives CASSWGGQETQYF.

This clone has at least ten counts. The J gene is TRBJ2-7, the V gene TRBV6-5; TRBD2 might be the D (6 bases). V was clipped by 0 bases and J by 7 bases, with 13 bases between them. This CDR3 contains 14 residues. Per germline, CDR1 MNHEY and CDR2 SVGAGI. CDR3 nucleotide sequence: TGTGCCAGCAGTTACTCGGGGCCGGGGGAGGAGCAGTACTTC. It translates to CASSYSGPGEEQYF.

This clone is labeled medium-sized. V usage is TRBV7-2 and J usage is TRBJ1-2; D unresolved. Germline values: CDR1 SGHTA, CDR2 FQGNSA. V was trimmed by 7 bases and J by 8 bases, leaving 11 bases between them. The CDR3 covers 11 residues. This chain's CDR3 is CASTRGDGYTF. CDR3 DNA: TGTGCCAGCACCCGGGGAGACGGCTACACCTTC.

This chain connects TRBV4-3 to TRBJ2-7, with no clear D. The CDR3 consists of 15 residues. The V end lost 0 bases, the J end lost 3 bases, and 12 bases lay between the germline ends. The germline V gene has CDR1 LGHNA and CDR2 YSLEER. CDR3 residues: CASSQDRALFYEQYF. CDR3 coding DNA: TGCGCCAGCAGCCAAGATCGAGCCTTATTCTACGAGCAGTACTTC.

This chain uses TRBV3-1 (or the pseudogene TRBV3-2) with TRBJ2-5; a possible D gene is TRBD1 (5 bases). The V and J ends lost 1 base and 5 bases respectively, with 11 bases between them. Germline values: CDR1 LGHDT, CDR2 YNNKEL (reference sequence). The length of the CDR3 is 14 residues. The CDR3 is CASSQVTGRETQYF. DNA of the CDR3: TGTGCCAGCAGCCAAGTTACAGGCAGGGAGACCCAGTACTTC.

V and J are TRBV2 and TRBJ2-2; 7 bases line up with TRBD2. The CDR3 is 14 amino acids. Germline assignment: CDR1 SNHLY and CDR2 FYNNEI. V dropped 9 bases and J dropped 5; count of bases not matched to a gene: 9. The CDR3 is CASSGSLRTGELFF. The CDR3 DNA follows: TGTGCCAGTAGCGGGTCCCTTCGGACCGGGGAGCTGTTTTTT.

This clone was counted between two and nine times. The chain has TRBV28 and TRBJ1-3, with 8 bases that match TRBD1. From germline, CDR1 is MDHEN and CDR2 SYDVKM. J lost 4 bases, V lost 0 bases, and 2 bases had no gene match. The CDR3 runs 15 residues. CDR3 amino acids: CASSLWDRAGNTIYF. The CDR3 DNA reads TGTGCCAGCAGTTTATGGGACAGGGCGGGAAACACCATATATTTT.

The V gene is TRBV5-5, the J gene TRBJ2-1, with D uncertain. With 4 bases removed from V and 7 bases from J, the gap between germline ends came to 12 bases. The germline V gene has CDR1 SGHKS and CDR2 YYEKEE (reference sequence). CDR3 length equals 13 residues. Here the CDR3 DNA reads TGTGCCAGCAGCCCGATTCCCGAGAATGAGCAGTTCTTC. It translates to CASSPIPENEQFF.

The chain couples TRBV15 to TRBJ2-5, with 8 positions matching TRBD2. V dropped 0 bases and J dropped 2; count of bases not matched to a gene: 5. This CDR3 comprises 16 residues. CDR1 is LNHNV and CDR2 is YYDKDF in the germline V gene (reference sequence). The CDR3, as DNA: TGTGCCACCAGCAGAGATAAGACTAGCGTACAAGAGACCCAGTACTTC. Its translation: CATSRDKTSVQETQYF.

This chain links TRBV19 with TRBJ1-5, with 7 bases that match TRBD1. After removal of 6 bases from V and 0 bases from J, the junction contained 5 bases not matched to a gene. The CDR3 runs to 15 residues. From germline, CDR1 is LNHDA and CDR2 SQIVND (reference sequence). CDR3 loop: CASSDGTDSNQPQHF. Here the CDR3 DNA reads TGTGCCAGTAGCGACGGGACAGATAGCAATCAGCCCCAGCATTTT.

The chain uses TRBV7-8 and TRBJ2-7; 11 bases agree with TRBD2. Trimming at V came to 5 bases and at J to 9 bases, leaving 15 bases not matched to a gene. The CDR3 consists of 16 residues. CDR1 SGHVS and CDR2 FQNEAQ come from the germline V gene. DNA of the CDR3: TGTGCCAGCAGCCCAGCAGGTGCACTAGCGGGAGTGGCGCAGTACTTC. Residues: CASSPAGALAGVAQYF.

This clone was found once. V is TRBV24-1 and J is TRBJ2-7; no firm D call. With 3 bases removed from V and 0 bases from J, the gap between germline ends came to 8 bases. Germline CDR1 reads KGHDR; CDR2 reads SFDVKD. The CDR3 consists of 14 residues. CDR3 DNA: TGTGCCACCAGTGATGGTGGGCCCTCCTACGAGCAGTACTTC. Its protein is CATSDGGPSYEQYF.

V usage is TRBV27 and J usage is TRBJ2-1; 9 bases line up with TRBD2. The V gene end was trimmed by 0 bases and the J gene end by 2 bases; junction bases not matched to a gene: 8. Germline V gives CDR1 MNHEY, CDR2 SMNVEV (reference sequence). The CDR3 spans 18 residues. CDR3 coding DNA: TGTGCCAGCAGTTTATCCTACTCTCGACTAGCGGCCTACAATGAGCAGTTCTTC. Its protein product is CASSLSYSRLAAYNEQFF.

This clone was found a few times. The DNA for the CDR3 is TGTGCCAGCAGCCCCCGGGGAATGGCTGGGGCCAACGTCCTGACTTTC. Protein: CASSPRGMAGANVLTF. The rearrangement links TRBV9 to TRBJ2-6; perhaps TRBD2 as D (5 bases). V gave up 4 bases and J gave up 2 bases, with 13 bases separating them. The CDR3 loop spans 16 amino acids. The germline V gene encodes CDR1 SGDLS and CDR2 YYNGEE.